Following are 24 T cell receptor beta chains from one sample sequenced in a study of Graves' ophthalmopathy and Graves' hyperthyroidism. Beta-chain TCR CDR3 regions were amplified from RNA transcripts. The first-round RT-PCR employed HTBI primers together with the Qiagen OneStep RT-PCR kit. A multiplex PCR was then performed as the second round. Using its own MiXCR run on the multiplex PCR reads, TCRdb lists one record per CDR3 protein. The data contain hundreds of thousands of distinct CDR3 sequences, approximately 21% of them singletons. Specimen: peripheral blood. The receptor source for this set is a woman under 30 with stable Graves' hyperthyroidism.

Many counts were recorded for this clonotype. This chain joins TRBV7-9 and TRBJ2-7; perhaps TRBD2 as D (6 bases). Germline V gene lookup returns CDR1 SEHNR and CDR2 FQNEAQ (reference sequence). The CDR3 totals 14 residues. Deletions cut 1 base from V and 6 bases from J, with 13 bases between. The CDR3 nucleotides read TGTGCCAGCAGCTTAGGGGGAGCTAGCGCCGAGCAGTACTTC. Translating gives CASSLGGASAEQYF.

In its sample, this clonotype was seen once. The CDR3 DNA is TGTGCCAGCAGCCCCGGGGTCTGGGAGACCCAGTACTTC. Protein product: CASSPGVWETQYF. The rearrangement joins TRBV14 to TRBJ2-5; TRBD2 might be the D (5 bases). Deletions cut 4 bases from V and 5 bases from J, with 11 bases between. CDR1 is SGHDN and CDR2 is FVKESK in the germline V gene. The CDR3 runs to 13 residues.

This clonotype was seen once. The chain is built from TRBV28 and TRBJ2-3; possibly TRBD1 for D (5 bases). Germline CDR1 reads MDHEN; CDR2 reads SYDVKM. The CDR3 is made up of 14 amino acids. The germline V and J ends were trimmed by 11 bases and 3 bases, with 18 bases remaining between them. CDR3 residues: CACLDSFTTDTQYF. Here the CDR3 DNA reads TGTGCCTGCCTAGACAGTTTTACGACAGATACGCAGTATTTT.

To note about this clonotype: One base away lies a much larger clone, so this may be a sequencing read error. The genes are TRBV6-2 or TRBV6-3 and TRBJ1-2, with D perhaps matching TRBD1 (6 bases). The V end was cut by 4 bases, the J end by 4 bases, with 22 bases between. This CDR3 region has 17 residues. In germline, CDR1 is MNHEY, CDR2 SVGEGT. CDR3 nucleotides: TGTGCCAGCAGTTCTAAGTCGGGGGGGGCGCGGGGCTATGGCTACACCTTC. Translation gives CASSSKSGGARGYGYTF.

A remark on this clonotype: One end of the junction varies from germline; a read error may be responsible. The chain uses TRBV6-1 and TRBJ2-7; no firm D call. CDR3 length: 12 residues. The germline V gene has CDR1 MNHNS and CDR2 SASEGT. The CDR3 region has the DNA TGTGCCAGCAGTATGGTCGCCTACGTGCAGTACTTC. Protein: CASSMVAYVQYF.

This clonotype has at least ten counts. The chain carries TRBV9 and TRBJ2-7, with 9 positions matching TRBD2. V gave up 0 bases and J gave up 4 bases; unmatched junction bases: 5. CDR1 is SGDLS, CDR2 YYNGEE, per germline. This CDR3 has 15 amino acids. The CDR3 nucleotides are TGTGCCAGCAGCGTAGGTAGCGGGAGTCTATACGAGCAGTACTTC. Residues: CASSVGSGSLYEQYF.

In its sample, this clonotype was seen many times. The rearrangement links TRBV6-2 or TRBV6-3 to TRBJ1-1, with D possibly being TRBD1 (5 bases). V lost 8 bases and J 2 bases, leaving 15 bases between the germline ends. The CDR3 spans 14 residues. The germline gives CDR1 MNHEY, CDR2 SVGEGT. Here the CDR3 reads CASLTRTPNTEAFF. CDR3 DNA sequence: TGTGCCAGCTTAACGAGGACACCTAACACTGAAGCTTTCTTT.

This clonotype showed up many times. The chain links TRBV18 to TRBJ2-5; weak D call: TRBD2 (7 bases). Germline V gene data show CDR1 as KGHSH and CDR2 as LQKENI. V lost 1 base to trimming and J lost 4 bases, with 10 bases between them. The CDR3 has 14 residues. The CDR3, as DNA: TGTGCCAGCTCACCACAGGCGGGGGCAGAGACCCAGTACTTC. Translating it yields CASSPQAGAETQYF.

This clonotype was recorded at least ten times. This rearrangement joins TRBV14 to TRBJ2-5; 8 positions agree with TRBD2. V dropped 0 bases and J dropped 5; count of bases not matched to a gene: 8. This CDR3 has 16 residues. Looked up from germline, CDR1 is SGHDN and CDR2 is FVKESK. The CDR3: CASSQDRGGDGETQYF. In DNA form, the CDR3 reads TGTGCCAGCAGCCAAGATCGGGGGGGCGACGGGGAGACCCAGTACTTC.

The sample holds a few counts of this clonotype. V and J are TRBV7-2 and TRBJ2-5; 12 bases agree with TRBD2. With V trimmed by 5 bases and J by 8 bases, 9 bases remained unmatched. The length of the CDR3 is 15 residues. Germline assignment: CDR1 SGHTA and CDR2 FQGNSA. The CDR3: CASSGSSGRGATQYF. In DNA, the CDR3 is TGTGCCAGCAGCGGATCTAGCGGGAGGGGGGCCACCCAGTACTTC.

This clonotype has only one observation. The chain recombines TRBV11-2 with TRBJ2-5, with D maybe TRBD2 (5 bases). Germline assignment: CDR1 SGHAT and CDR2 FQNNGV. This CDR3 region has 15 residues. Trimming removed 0 bases from V and 1 base from J, with 9 bases in between. CDR3 region: CASSLDAGGQETQYF. CDR3 in DNA: TGTGCCAGCAGCTTAGATGCAGGAGGCCAAGAGACCCAGTACTTC.

This clonotype was recorded at least ten times. This chain joins TRBV12-3 or TRBV12-4 and TRBJ2-7; 7 nucleotides match TRBD2. The CDR3 totals 11 residues. Unmatched junction bases numbered 3, after V lost 6 bases and J lost 7 bases. CDR3 amino acids: CASRTRGEQYF. CDR3 bases: TGTGCCAGCAGAACGCGGGGGGAGCAGTACTTC.

This clonotype was observed many times. The V and J genes are TRBV10-1 and TRBJ2-7; D unresolved. Trimming took off 6 bases at V and 0 bases at J, with 9 bases between the two ends. The CDR3 runs 13 residues. Germline V gene sequence: CDR1 WNHNN, CDR2 SYGVQD (reference sequence). The CDR3 DNA is TGCGCCAGCAGCGATAGTATCTCCTACGAGCAGTACTTC. Protein sequence: CASSDSISYEQYF.

In its sample, this clonotype was seen a few times. It may be a read error: a sequence one base away is much more abundant. The CDR3 loop reads CASSEEGSYGYTF. CDR3 coding DNA: TGTGCCAGCAGTGAAGAGGGGAGCTATGGCTACACCTTC. The V call is TRBV6-1, the J call TRBJ1-2; tentatively, D is TRBD1 (5 bases). V was trimmed by 1 base and J by 4 bases, leaving 7 bases between them. Germline lookup yields CDR1 MNHNS and CDR2 SASEGT. The CDR3 consists of 13 residues.

The chain uses TRBV6-5 and TRBJ1-1; no reliable D call. Germline V gives CDR1 MNHEY, CDR2 SVGAGI. This CDR3 is built from 15 residues. V was trimmed by 7 bases and J by 7 bases, leaving 22 bases between them. CDR3 loop: CASTSPPDGSREAFF. The CDR3 DNA follows: TGTGCCAGCACTTCACCGCCGGACGGCAGTCGTGAAGCTTTCTTT.

The chain employs TRBV5-1 and TRBJ2-5, with 7 bases lining up with TRBD1. The CDR3 contains 14 residues. With 3 bases clipped from V and 1 base from J, the junction kept 3 bases outside the gene matches. Per the germline V gene, CDR1 is SGHRS and CDR2 is YFSETQ. CDR3 sequence reads: CASSSQGIQETQYF. CDR3 bases: TGCGCCAGCAGCTCACAGGGGATCCAAGAGACCCAGTACTTC.

This clonotype was counted many times. The rearrangement joins TRBV30 to TRBJ1-5; D is undetermined. The CDR3 is 13 residues long. The germline gives CDR1 GTSNPN, CDR2 SVGIG (reference sequence). V lost 3 bases and J 6 bases, leaving 12 bases between the germline ends. This chain's CDR3 is CAWSQEGSQPQHF. In DNA form, the CDR3 reads TGTGCCTGGAGCCAAGAGGGAAGTCAGCCCCAGCATTTT.

The table lists this clonotype with many counts. This chain joins TRBV7-2 and TRBJ2-5; D gene uncertain. The CDR3 consists of 14 residues. Germline V lookup: CDR1 SGHTA, CDR2 FQGNSA. V lost 3 bases, J lost 2 bases, and 10 bases lay in between. The CDR3 is CASSLLPQQETQYF. DNA of the CDR3: TGTGCCAGCAGCTTGCTACCTCAACAAGAGACCCAGTACTTC.

This clonotype was counted ten times or more. V is TRBV7-2 and J is TRBJ1-2, with TRBD1 matching 8 bases. This CDR3 spans 14 amino acids. Germline V gene sequence: CDR1 SGHTA, CDR2 FQGNSA. V lost 4 bases, J lost 6 bases, and 7 bases stayed unmatched. CDR3 amino acids: CASSSLDRVNGYTF. In DNA form, the CDR3 reads TGTGCCAGCAGCTCTCTGGACAGGGTGAATGGCTACACCTTC.

This clonotype was counted many times. The chain uses TRBV12-3 or TRBV12-4 and TRBJ2-7; TRBD1 matches 7 bases. V lost 6 bases and J lost 6; bases outside the gene matches: 8. The CDR3 sequence is 13 residues long. The CDR3 DNA sequence: TGTGCCAGCAGCCGAGACAGGGCTGGCGAGCAGTACTTC. Its protein product is CASSRDRAGEQYF.

Ten or more counts support this clonotype. The chain joins TRBV6-1 to TRBJ1-1, with TRBD1 as a possible D gene (6 bases). The ends were cut back, 6 bases at V and 4 bases at J, with 15 bases in the middle. Germline V gives CDR1 MNHNS, CDR2 SASEGT. CDR3 size: 14 residues. For the CDR3, the DNA is TGTGCCAGCAGCGAGGGAGGGGGGATCACTGAAGCTTTCTTT. Translation: CASSEGGGITEAFF.

This clonotype was picked up a small number of times. The chain recombines TRBV6-1 with TRBJ2-1; D remains unclear. The CDR3 totals 15 residues. V gave up 3 bases and J gave up 0 bases, with 9 bases separating them. Germline V lookup: CDR1 MNHNS, CDR2 SASEGT. The CDR3: CASSDKPSSYNEQFF. DNA for the CDR3: TGTGCCAGCAGTGATAAGCCTAGCTCCTACAATGAGCAGTTCTTC.

This clonotype was detected ten times or more. The chain joins TRBV6-2 or TRBV6-3 to TRBJ2-7; no firm D call. V shed 2 bases and J shed 2 bases, with 7 bases lying between them. The V gene's germline CDR1 is MNHEY and CDR2 SVGEGT. The CDR3 totals 13 residues. CDR3 residues: CASSYGLTYEQYF. The CDR3 nucleotides are TGTGCCAGCAGTTACGGGCTTACCTACGAGCAGTACTTC.

This clonotype was recorded at least ten times. The chain joins TRBV5-1 to TRBJ2-7; D may be TRBD2 (7 bases). CDR1 SGHRS and CDR2 YFSETQ come from the germline V gene. The CDR3 covers 15 residues. Trimming stripped 3 bases from V and 6 bases from J, with 19 bases between. DNA of the CDR3: TGCGCCAGCAGCTCGTGGGGGGGCGCGTATGGCGAGCAGTACTTC. Translated, it gives CASSSWGGAYGEQYF.